The 17 T cell receptor beta chains listed next were all sequenced from one sample in a study of cytotoxic CD8 clonotypes in ibrutinib-treated CLL. Some clones are missing from TCRdb's copy, which holds only in-frame ones; the method was immunoSEQ multiplex PCR. The sample carries approximately 5,500 clones, 65% to 85% recorded once. This sample comprised PBMCs, obtained before ibrutinib treatment. The receptor source for this set is a human donor with chronic lymphocytic leukemia.

This clone is judged large. This chain connects TRBV15 to TRBJ2-7; D gene unclear. The germline CDR1 and CDR2 sequences are LNHNV and YYDKDF (reference sequence). The CDR3 loop spans 14 amino acids. Trimming took 1 base from V and 1 from J, leaving 8 bases between them. DNA of the CDR3: TGTGCCACCAGCAGAGTTTATGGTTCCTACGAGCAGTACTTC. Its translation is CATSRVYGSYEQYF.

This chain links TRBV11-1 with TRBJ2-3, with TRBD2 identical over 13 bases. The CDR3 totals 18 residues. Germline V gives CDR1 SGHAT, CDR2 FQDESV (reference sequence). The V gene end was trimmed by 4 bases and the J gene end by 4 bases; junction bases not matched to a gene: 11. This CDR3 reads CASSSPTGLAGKSDTQYF. The CDR3 DNA sequence: TGTGCCAGCAGCTCGCCCACGGGACTAGCGGGAAAGTCAGATACGCAGTATTTT.

This chain connects TRBV10-2 to TRBJ2-3; D gene ambiguous. The CDR3 extends over 13 amino acids. Deletions cut 7 bases from V and 2 bases from J, with 10 bases between. Germline CDR1 and CDR2: WSHSY and SAAADI. CDR3 coding DNA: TGCGCCAGCAACACGCCCCCCACAGATACGCAGTATTTT. The encoded protein is CASNTPPTDTQYF.

J is TRBJ2-2 and V is TRBV18; a possible D gene is TRBD1 (5 bases). The V and J ends lost 2 bases and 7 bases respectively, with 11 bases between them. CDR1 and CDR2 (germline): KGHSH, LQKENI. CDR3 size: 14 residues. The CDR3 DNA reads as TGTGCCAGCTCACCATGGACATGGGACGGGGAGCTGTTTTTT. This sequence encodes CASSPWTWDGELFF.

About this clone itself: Relative to the germline gene, one junction end is altered; a read error may explain this. V usage is TRBV6-5 and J usage is TRBJ2-6; possible D gene TRBD1, 5 bases. Looked up from germline, CDR1 is MNHEY and CDR2 is SVGAGI. This CDR3 has 15 residues. As DNA, the CDR3 is TGTGCCAGCAGCTACTCAGGGTCAGGGGCCAACGTCCTGACTTTC. Its protein is CASSYSGSGANVLTF.

The chain links TRBV7-9 to TRBJ2-3; 10 bases are a match to TRBD2. The V gene end was trimmed by 5 bases and the J gene end by 4 bases; junction bases not matched to a gene: 18. Germline values: CDR1 SEHNR, CDR2 FQNEAQ (reference sequence). The CDR3 runs to 19 residues. Here the CDR3 DNA reads TGTGCCAGCAGCAGTATCCTAGCGGGAGTTATAGAGTTCGCAGATACGCAGTATTTT. This codes for CASSSILAGVIEFADTQYF.

V gene TRBV11-2 combines with J gene TRBJ2-2; possibly TRBD2 for D (5 bases). Trimming removed 3 bases from V and 10 bases from J, with 12 bases in between. The CDR3 covers 13 residues. CDR1 is SGHAT and CDR2 is FQNNGV in the germline V gene. CDR3 sequence: CASSLNGVEELFF. CDR3 bases: TGTGCCAGCAGCTTGAACGGGGTGGAGGAGCTGTTTTTT.

V and J are TRBV29-1 and TRBJ1-6; perhaps TRBD1 as D (5 bases). The CDR3 is made up of 13 amino acids. The germline gives CDR1 SQVTM, CDR2 ANQGSEA. DNA of the CDR3: TGCGGGGCCAGGGAATCCTATAATTCACCCCTCCACTTT. Its translation is CGARESYNSPLHF.

The V call is TRBV5-8, the J call TRBJ1-5; weak D call: TRBD1 (5 bases). The CDR3 runs 15 residues. The germline CDR1 and CDR2 sequences are SGHTS and YDEGEE. V gave up 7 bases and J gave up 0 bases, with 14 bases separating them. CDR3 region: CASHRGDLSNQPQHF. The DNA of the CDR3 is TGTGCCAGCCACCGGGGGGACCTTAGCAATCAGCCCCAGCATTTT.

The chain links TRBV7-3 to TRBJ1-2; tentative D call: TRBD1 (6 bases). Germline V gene sequence: CDR1 SGHTA, CDR2 FQGTGA. The CDR3 spans 16 residues. Deletions cut 1 base from V and 2 bases from J, with 14 bases between. CDR3 sequence: CASSLRGGQQNYGYTF. Here the CDR3 DNA reads TGTGCCAGCAGCTTAAGGGGGGGACAACAAAACTATGGCTACACCTTC.

V and J are TRBV12-1 and TRBJ2-3; the table's D gene call, TRBD1, was not cross checked with the DNA. TRBV12-1 is tagged as a pseudogene. The CDR3 length is 16 residues. The CDR3 region has the DNA TGTGCCAGCAGCTTTGCTCTAAGGGGTAGCACAGATACGCAGTATTTT. The encoded protein is CASSFALRGSTDTQYF.

The rearrangement uses TRBV28 and TRBJ2-1; 13 bases are shared with TRBD2. V trimming: 3 bases; J trimming: 1 base; junction bases outside the gene matches: 9. Germline values: CDR1 MDHEN, CDR2 SYDVKM. This CDR3 spans 19 amino acids. This CDR3 reads CASSFRTSGSPWSYNEQFF. Written as DNA, the CDR3 is TGTGCCAGCAGTTTCCGGACTAGCGGGAGTCCGTGGTCCTACAATGAGCAGTTCTTC.

The chain couples TRBV7-2 to TRBJ1-2; no definite D call. The CDR3 is 12 residues long. The V gene lost 1 base and the J gene lost 8 bases, with 8 bases spanning the gap. Germline assignment: CDR1 SGHTA and CDR2 FQGNSA. CDR3: CASSLDLGGYTF. DNA for the CDR3: TGTGCCAGCAGCTTAGATCTGGGGGGCTACACCTTC.

This clone showed up just a few times. This chain links TRBV5-4 with TRBJ2-6; D gene ambiguous. The germline gives CDR1 SGHNT, CDR2 YYREEE (reference sequence). Between the trimmed V and J ends, which lost 4 bases and 2 bases, there was a span of 16 bases. The length of the CDR3 is 17 residues. CDR3 residues: CASSPRRAAAGANVLTF. The CDR3 nucleotides read TGTGCCAGCAGCCCCCGTCGGGCGGCGGCTGGGGCCAACGTCCTGACTTTC.

This rearrangement joins TRBV7-8 to TRBJ2-7; possible D gene TRBD1, 5 bases. The V and J ends lost 3 bases and 5 bases respectively, with 8 bases between them. This CDR3 is 12 amino acids long. Per the germline V gene, CDR1 is SGHVS and CDR2 is FQNEAQ. The CDR3, as DNA: TGTGCCAGCAGCTTTACAGGAAACGAGCAGTACTTC. Amino acids: CASSFTGNEQYF.

The chain employs TRBV25-1 and TRBJ1-1; perhaps TRBD1 as D (6 bases). CDR3 length: 14 residues. V lost 4 bases to trimming and J lost 3 bases, with 12 bases between them. CDR1 MGHDK and CDR2 SYGVNS come from the germline V gene. The CDR3 loop is CASSGGRGYTEAFF. The CDR3 coding sequence is TGTGCCAGCAGTGGGGGGCGAGGGTACACTGAAGCTTTCTTT.

V gene TRBV30 combines with J gene TRBJ2-7, with 8 positions matching TRBD1. With 3 bases clipped from V and 3 bases from J, the junction kept 10 bases outside the gene matches. The CDR3 is made up of 15 amino acids. Per the germline V gene, CDR1 is GTSNPN and CDR2 is SVGIG (reference sequence). The CDR3 loop reads CAWRQPGQVYYEQYF. The DNA for the CDR3 is TGTGCCTGGAGGCAACCGGGACAGGTCTACTACGAGCAGTACTTC.